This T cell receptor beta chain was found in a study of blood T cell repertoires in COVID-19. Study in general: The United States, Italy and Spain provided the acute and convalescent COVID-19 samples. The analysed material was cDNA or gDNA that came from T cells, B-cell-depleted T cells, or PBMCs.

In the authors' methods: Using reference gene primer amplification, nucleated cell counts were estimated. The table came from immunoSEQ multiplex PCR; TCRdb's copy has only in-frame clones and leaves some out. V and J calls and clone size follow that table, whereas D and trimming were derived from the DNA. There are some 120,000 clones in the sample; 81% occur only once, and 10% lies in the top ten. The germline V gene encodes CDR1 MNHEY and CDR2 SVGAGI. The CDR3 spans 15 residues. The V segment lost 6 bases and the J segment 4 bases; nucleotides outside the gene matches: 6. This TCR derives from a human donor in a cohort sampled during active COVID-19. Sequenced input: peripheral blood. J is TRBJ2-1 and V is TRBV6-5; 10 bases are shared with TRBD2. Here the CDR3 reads CASRVDSGGYNEQFF. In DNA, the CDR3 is TGTGCCAGCAGGGTTGATAGCGGGGGGTACAATGAGCAGTTCTTC.